This T cell receptor (beta chain) derives from a study of T cells in Graves' hyperthyroidism and ophthalmopathy. Study-level points and caveats: A median 6.5 months before onset, the model predicted ophthalmopathy.

As regards this clonotype: Its target is not known.

The PBMCs had their origin in roughly 9.4 ml of fresh peripheral blood. Amplified regions were TCR beta CDR3 sequences from RNA transcripts. First-round RT-PCR targeting the TCR CDR3 was performed with the HTBI primer set. TCRdb recomputed calls from the multiplex PCR reads with MiXCR, one row per CDR3 protein. The sample includes 200,000 to 250,000 distinct CDR3 sequences, 16% of them seen just once. CDR3 length equals 15 residues. Trimming removed 2 bases from V and 5 bases from J; junction bases left unmatched: 5. This chain uses TRBV12-3 or TRBV12-4 with TRBJ2-5; TRBD2 agrees at 10 bases. Sequencing used blood. The source is a woman aged 18-29 years with Graves' ophthalmopathy. The chain's CDR3 is CASSLRAGGVETQYF. Here the CDR3 DNA reads TGTGCCAGCAGTTTACGAGCGGGAGGGGTGGAGACCCAGTACTTC.